The 32 T cell receptor beta chains below were found in one sample sequenced in a study of somatic mutations in cytotoxic T cells in rheumatoid arthritis. Repertoires were generated with immunoSEQ multiplex PCR, while TCRdb's copy carries only in-frame clones and drops some. Of 6,000 to 8,000 clones listed, around 90% are singletons. Specimen: CD8+ T cells sorted from blood. Receptors originate from a man aged 35 to 55 with rheumatoid arthritis.

The rearrangement joins TRBV27 to TRBJ2-7; TRBD1 is a possible D gene (5 bases). Germline lookup yields CDR1 MNHEY and CDR2 SMNVEV (reference sequence). Trimming shortened V by 3 bases and J by 2 bases, and 11 bases separated the two germline ends. The CDR3 has 14 amino acids. The CDR3 DNA reads as TGTGCCAGCAGTTTGTCAGACAGCACCTACGAGCAGTACTTC. Protein: CASSLSDSTYEQYF.

The rearrangement uses TRBV6-1 and TRBJ1-2; D may be TRBD1 (6 bases). The V end was cut by 2 bases, the J end by 1 base, with 14 bases between. CDR3 length: 16 residues. The V gene's germline CDR1 is MNHNS and CDR2 SASEGT. CDR3 nucleotides: TGTGCCAGCAGTGAAATCGGGGGGCATGTTAACTATGGCTACACCTTC. Its protein product is CASSEIGGHVNYGYTF.

The chain recombines TRBV6-5 with TRBJ2-3; 8 bases are shared with TRBD1. Germline V gene sequence: CDR1 MNHEY, CDR2 SVGAGI. J lost 5 bases, V lost 6 bases, and 7 bases had no gene match. The CDR3 consists of 14 residues. CDR3 nucleotides: TGTGCCAGCAGGTTGGACAGGGAGGTAGATACGCAGTATTTT. It specifies CASRLDREVDTQYF.

The rearrangement joins TRBV4-1 to TRBJ2-7; possible D gene TRBD1, 6 bases. Trimming stripped 1 base from V and 5 bases from J, with 15 bases between. CDR1 is MGHRA, CDR2 YSYEKL, per germline. CDR3 length: 15 residues. CDR3 sequence: CASSQVATGRHEQYF. The CDR3 DNA is TGCGCCAGCAGCCAAGTGGCTACAGGGCGCCACGAGCAGTACTTC.

The CDR3 sequence: CASSLGQGHSPLHF. The DNA for the CDR3 is TGCGCCAGCAGCTTGGGACAGGGCCACTCACCCCTCCACTTT. V is TRBV5-1 and J is TRBJ1-6; 7 nucleotides agree with TRBD1. J lost 10 bases, V lost 0 bases, and 4 bases had no gene match. This CDR3 is built from 14 residues. Germline values: CDR1 SGHRS, CDR2 YFSETQ.

The chain links TRBV10-3 to TRBJ1-5; TRBD1 aligns across 8 bases. Germline assignment: CDR1 ENHRY and CDR2 SYGVKD. The V segment lost 2 bases and the J segment 7 bases; nucleotides outside the gene matches: 7. The CDR3 loop spans 15 amino acids. The CDR3 bases are TGTGCCATCAGTGAGGGCCAGGGGGCCGGGCAGCCCCAGCATTTT. Translated: CAISEGQGAGQPQHF.

The chain combines TRBV6-7 with TRBJ2-5; no definite D call. TRBV6-7 is noted as an ORF with a role that remains uncertain. The CDR3 length is 14 residues. The germline V and J ends were trimmed by 5 bases and 5 bases, with 15 bases remaining between them. CDR3 protein: CASSKTGTWETQYF. The CDR3 nucleotides read TGTGCCAGCAGTAAGACGGGTACCTGGGAGACCCAGTACTTC.

The chain is built from TRBV19 and TRBJ2-1, with TRBD2 matching over 13 bases. Per germline, CDR1 LNHDA and CDR2 SQIVND (reference sequence). This CDR3 is built from 17 residues. Trimming cost V 3 bases and J 6 bases; bases outside gene matches: 8. CDR3 amino acids: CASSILVLAGGVNEQFF. Written as DNA, the CDR3 is TGTGCCAGTAGTATCTTGGTACTAGCGGGGGGGGTCAATGAGCAGTTCTTC. The full variable domain, completed using reference TRBV19 and TRBJ2-1, is DGGITQSPKYLFRKEGQNVTLSCEQNLNHDAMYWYRQDPGQGLRLIYYSQIVNDFQKGDIAEGYSVSREKKESFPLTVTSAQKNPTAFYLCASSILVLAGGVNEQFFGPGTRLTVL.

This clone was seen just once. This chain connects TRBV7-8 to TRBJ1-1; 7 bases map to TRBD1. The V gene end was trimmed by 5 bases and the J gene end by 5 bases; junction bases not matched to a gene: 14. CDR1 and CDR2 (germline): SGHVS, FQNEAQ. The CDR3 has 16 amino acids. The CDR3 sequence: CASSPNPTGLQTEAFF. The CDR3 DNA reads as TGTGCCAGCAGCCCTAACCCGACAGGGCTCCAGACTGAAGCTTTCTTT.

The chain carries TRBV2 and TRBJ1-1; the match to TRBD1 covers 8 bases. J lost 0 bases, V lost 3 bases, and 6 bases had no gene match. This CDR3 has 16 residues. The V gene's germline CDR1 is SNHLY and CDR2 FYNNEI. DNA of the CDR3: TGTGCCAGCAGTGATTGGACAGGGCCCATGAACACTGAAGCTTTCTTT. Translated: CASSDWTGPMNTEAFF.

As concerns this clone: This sample includes further DNA sequences coding for the same CDR3. The chain links TRBV27 to TRBJ1-6, with TRBD1 identical over 11 bases. The V gene end was trimmed by 4 bases and the J gene end by 0 bases; junction bases not matched to a gene: 11. The CDR3 spans 20 residues. CDR1 and CDR2 (germline): MNHEY, SMNVEV (reference sequence). The CDR3 DNA follows: TGTGCCAGCAGTTCATTTTGGACAGGGGGCTCGGGCTCCTATAATTCACCCCTCCACTTT. This codes for CASSSFWTGGSGSYNSPLHF.

V is TRBV7-9 and J is TRBJ1-1; D is ambiguous. Germline assignment: CDR1 SEHNR and CDR2 FQNEAQ (reference sequence). Trimming shortened V by 0 bases and J by 1 base, and 9 bases separated the two germline ends. This CDR3 comprises 15 residues. CDR3 loop: CASSLASGSNTEAFF. The CDR3 coding sequence is TGTGCCAGCAGCTTAGCGTCCGGGTCGAACACTGAAGCTTTCTTT.

The V and J genes are TRBV5-6 and TRBJ1-4; D might be TRBD1 (5 bases). This CDR3 has 13 residues. Trimming took 5 bases from V and 6 from J, leaving 11 bases between them. Germline lookup yields CDR1 SGHDT and CDR2 YYEEEE. The CDR3 region is CASSQGQDEKLFF. The CDR3 DNA reads TGTGCCAGCAGTCAAGGACAAGATGAAAAACTGTTTTTT.

The chain combines TRBV5-1 with TRBJ2-5; 13 bases are a match to TRBD2. The V and J ends lost 4 bases and 5 bases, in that order; junction bases with no gene match: 11. The CDR3 has 17 amino acids. The germline gives CDR1 SGHRS, CDR2 YFSETQ. The CDR3 here is CASSQQPPTSGRETQYF. As DNA, the CDR3 is TGCGCCAGCAGCCAACAACCCCCGACTAGCGGGAGGGAGACCCAGTACTTC.

The rearrangement uses TRBV2 and TRBJ1-2, with 7 bases lining up with TRBD1. CDR1 is SNHLY and CDR2 is FYNNEI in the germline V gene. V was pared by 2 bases and J by 5 bases, with 5 bases of the junction left unmatched. CDR3 size: 14 residues. In DNA form, the CDR3 reads TGTGCCAGCAGTGAATACAAGGGGGCATATGGCTACACCTTC. Translating gives CASSEYKGAYGYTF.

The V and J genes are TRBV7-9 and TRBJ2-1; TRBD1 might be the D (6 bases). The CDR3 consists of 16 residues. Deletions cut 5 bases from V and 6 bases from J, with 20 bases between. Germline values: CDR1 SEHNR, CDR2 FQNEAQ (reference sequence). The CDR3 region has the DNA TGTGCCAGCAGCCCCATTGTTTGGTCGACAGGCAATGAGCAGTTCTTC. Translation gives CASSPIVWSTGNEQFF. The full variable domain, its missing parts supplied by reference TRBV7-9 and TRBJ2-1, is DTGVSQNPRHKITKRGQNVTFRCDPISEHNRLYWYRQTLGQGPEFLTYFQNEAQLEKSRLLSDRFSAERPKGSFSTLEIQRTEQGDSAMYLCASSPIVWSTGNEQFFGPGTRLTVL.

This clone appeared once. This chain connects TRBV7-6 to TRBJ2-3, with 12 bases that match TRBD2. With 1 base clipped from V and 0 bases from J, the junction kept 8 bases outside the gene matches. CDR3 length: 19 amino acids. Germline loops: CDR1 SGHVS, CDR2 FNYEAQ. The CDR3 DNA sequence: TGTGCCAGCAGCTTAGTCCCGACTAGCGGGGGAGCTAGCACAGATACGCAGTATTTT. This codes for CASSLVPTSGGASTDTQYF.

V usage is TRBV6-1 and J usage is TRBJ2-7; maybe TRBD2 (5 bases). This CDR3 region has 14 residues. Germline V lookup: CDR1 MNHNS, CDR2 SASEGT. CDR3 in DNA: TGTTACAGAGGGTGGGAAGCGCCCAACTACGAGCAGTACTTC. Its translation is CYRGWEAPNYEQYF.

This clone was seen once. In DNA form, the CDR3 reads TGTGCCTCGTCTGACAGCTACTCTGGAAACACCATATATTTT. Residues: CASSDSYSGNTIYF. This sequence joins TRBV30 and TRBJ1-3; perhaps TRBD1 as D (5 bases). Germline-derived CDR1 and CDR2 are GTSNPN and SVGIG (reference sequence). The CDR3 covers 14 residues. The V gene lost 7 bases and the J gene lost 0 bases, with 13 bases spanning the gap.

The V gene is TRBV6-1, the J gene TRBJ2-5, with D possibly being TRBD1 (6 bases). The V gene lost 4 bases and the J gene lost 3 bases, with 15 bases spanning the gap. The CDR3 loop spans 15 amino acids. In germline, CDR1 is MNHNS, CDR2 SASEGT. CDR3 coding DNA: TGTGCCAGCAGTGTCGAGGACAGCCACGAAGAGACCCAGTACTTC. Translation: CASSVEDSHEETQYF.

The chain recombines TRBV27 with TRBJ1-2; D perhaps matches TRBD1 (5 bases). Trimming took off 5 bases at V and 6 bases at J, with 13 bases between the two ends. CDR3 size: 13 residues. Germline values: CDR1 MNHEY, CDR2 SMNVEV (reference sequence). DNA of the CDR3: TGTGCCAGCAGTCCCGGTGGCAGGGATGGCTACACCTTC. Protein: CASSPGGRDGYTF.

The genes are TRBV27 and TRBJ2-3, with 7 positions matching TRBD2. Germline V gene sequence: CDR1 MNHEY, CDR2 SMNVEV (reference sequence). The CDR3 spans 14 residues. With 2 bases clipped from V and 5 bases from J, the junction kept 4 bases outside the gene matches. This chain's CDR3 is CASSLMRGLDTQYF. The CDR3 DNA sequence: TGTGCCAGCAGTTTAATGCGGGGGTTAGATACGCAGTATTTT.

V usage is TRBV29-1 and J usage is TRBJ2-5; 8 bases are shared with TRBD2. V shed 4 bases and J 4 bases; nucleotides not matched to a gene: 11. The CDR3 has 15 residues. CDR1 and CDR2 (germline): SQVTM, ANQGSEA. This CDR3 reads CSVGLDSLAGETQYF. The DNA for the CDR3 is TGCAGCGTTGGTTTGGATAGTCTAGCGGGAGAGACCCAGTACTTC.

The CDR3 DNA sequence: TGTGCCAGCAGCGAGGGACTGGGGAATGAGCAGTTCTTC. Protein sequence: CASSEGLGNEQFF. The chain employs TRBV9 and TRBJ2-1, with TRBD2 as a possible D gene (6 bases). Germline CDR1 and CDR2: SGDLS and YYNGEE. V lost 3 bases to trimming and J lost 7 bases, with 11 bases between them. The CDR3 sequence is 13 residues long. The full variable domain, in which reference TRBV9 and TRBJ2-1 provide the parts outside the CDR3, is DSGVTQTPKHLITATGQRVTLRCSPRSGDLSVYWYQQSLDQGLQFLIQYYNGEERAKGNILERFSAQQFPDLHSELNLSSLELGDSALYFCASSEGLGNEQFFGPGTRLTVL.

The J gene is TRBJ1-2, the V gene TRBV4-2; D gene ambiguous. The CDR3 contains 14 residues. V gave up 0 bases and J gave up 1 base, with 6 bases separating them. Germline CDR1 LGHNA, CDR2 YNFKEQ. The CDR3 spells CASSQEEGNYGYTF. The CDR3 nucleotides read TGTGCCAGCAGCCAAGAAGAGGGTAACTATGGCTACACCTTC.

The chain joins TRBV2 to TRBJ1-2; 7 positions agree with TRBD1. Looked up from germline, CDR1 is SNHLY and CDR2 is FYNNEI. CDR3 length: 14 residues. With V trimmed by 10 bases and J by 1 base, 9 bases remained unmatched. This CDR3 reads CATGKTGNNYGYTF. CDR3 nucleotides: TGTGCCACAGGAAAGACAGGGAATAACTATGGCTACACCTTC.

This chain links TRBV9 with TRBJ2-3, with D perhaps matching TRBD1 (6 bases). The CDR3 loop spans 13 amino acids. V shed 3 bases and J shed 3 bases, with 8 bases lying between them. Germline lookup yields CDR1 SGDLS and CDR2 YYNGEE. CDR3 DNA sequence: TGTGCCAGCAGCGGGGACAAAACAGATACGCAGTATTTT. Translation: CASSGDKTDTQYF.

CDR3 sequence: CASSVLSPGELFF. The CDR3 DNA sequence: TGTGCCAGCAGTGTACTCTCCCCCGGGGAGCTGTTTTTT. The chain is built from TRBV6-1 and TRBJ2-2; the D is unclear. This CDR3 comprises 13 residues. Germline CDR1 MNHNS, CDR2 SASEGT. V lost 4 bases and J lost 6, with 9 bases in between.

The chain links TRBV7-9 to TRBJ1-2; 9 bases line up with TRBD1. The CDR3 has 17 amino acids. From germline, CDR1 is SEHNR and CDR2 FQNEAQ (reference sequence). V was pared by 1 base and J by 4 bases, with 10 bases of the junction left unmatched. In DNA form, the CDR3 reads TGTGCCAGCAGCTTAGATCGGACAGGGGCACCACCCTATGGCTACACCTTC. Its protein is CASSLDRTGAPPYGYTF.

The chain carries TRBV9 and TRBJ2-2; 8 bases line up with TRBD2. V lost 4 bases to trimming and J lost 7 bases; unmatched junction nucleotides: 6. The CDR3 sequence is 14 residues long. Germline V lookup: CDR1 SGDLS, CDR2 YYNGEE. This CDR3 is CASSKRELIGELFF. DNA of the CDR3: TGTGCCAGCAGCAAGCGGGAGTTGATCGGGGAGCTGTTTTTT.

The gene calls are TRBV7-9 and TRBJ2-7; no firm D call. Trimming shortened V by 2 bases and J by 0 bases, and 8 bases separated the two germline ends. CDR1 and CDR2 (germline): SEHNR, FQNEAQ (reference sequence). The CDR3 is made up of 14 amino acids. The DNA of the CDR3 is TGTGCCAGCAGCTTAATCGGGTACTCCTACGAGCAGTACTTC. This encodes CASSLIGYSYEQYF.

The count of this clone is one. V and J are TRBV2 and TRBJ2-3; 10 bases match TRBD2. V trimming: 6 bases; J trimming: 2 bases; junction bases outside the gene matches: 5. Germline CDR1 is SNHLY and CDR2 is FYNNEI. This CDR3 has 15 amino acids. The CDR3 DNA reads TGTGCCAGCAGAGCGACTAGCGGGTCCACAGATACGCAGTATTTT. This sequence encodes CASRATSGSTDTQYF.